This is a list of T cell receptor beta chains from one sample in a study of blood T cell repertoires in COVID-19. Method: immunoSEQ multiplex PCR; TCRdb's copy keeps in-frame clones and lacks some. The sample contains hundreds of thousands of clones, around 91% of which appear only once. Sample: PBMCs or T cells enriched from blood (not recorded which). The source is a woman aged 18-30 years with acute COVID-19. Each CDR3 is given with its conserved first and last residue. Clone sizes are given selectively: once, few, many, or a class where the clone is expanded.

TRBV9	-	CASSARDTRYQETQYF
TRBV12-3/TRBV12-4	few	CASSPGPSEAFF
TRBV12-5	-	CASGLVLIPGTEDYGYTF
TRBV2	-	CASTKEGLGGETQYF
TRBV3-1/TRBV3-2	-	CASSFGTSGRIGSYNEQFF
TRBV6-2/TRBV6-3	-	CASSDHAGTPYEQYF
TRBV4-1	-	CASSPDLYYEQYF
TRBV5-1	-	CASSLAGGLNTGELFF
TRBV6-6	-	CASTQGVFEGNSPLHF
TRBV29-1	-	CSVAAGGATFGGYTF
TRBV2	-	CASSGQKNTEAFF
TRBV24-1	-	CATSDPRDRGQGVYGYTF
TRBV11-2	-	CASSTYRGRSYEQYF
TRBV9	-	CASSVGDRPTNEKLFF
TRBV13	-	CASSARGAGNNSPLHF
TRBV23-1	-	CASVRLGRCDTGELFF
TRBV19	-	CASREAAGANVLTF
TRBV9	-	CASSVVEGVAGVTDTQYF
TRBV2	-	CASSIELPQGAELFF
TRBV3-1/TRBV3-2	-	CASSQDNRNTEAFF
TRBV5-1	-	CASSLGDGLYEQYF
TRBV3-1/TRBV3-2	-	CASLHSGSYEQYF
TRBV3-1/TRBV3-2	-	CASSQDRGYEQYF
TRBV30	once	CAWGQGRTEAFF
TRBV3-1/TRBV3-2	-	CASSRDRGRGEQYF
TRBV19	once	CASSQQGVSSYEQYF
TRBV30	-	CAWSVLRTGIRLANTEAFF
TRBV27	-	CASSHGGAGVREQYF
TRBV4-2	-	CASSQGATAGQQNEQFF
TRBV19	-	CASSRGGSYEQYF
TRBV7-3	-	CASSPGLSYNSPLHF
TRBV5-5	-	CASSSWTNNPTDTQYF
TRBV27	-	CASSNSLGTGLHSPLHF